A single sample is the source of the 30 T cell receptor beta chains below, sequenced in a study of breast tumors, draining lymph nodes, adjacent tissues. TCRdb itself ran the multiplex PCR reads through MiXCR, one entry per CDR3 protein. The top ten clones hold under 1.2% of a sample with 250,000 or so distinct CDR3 sequences, around 31% of them seen once. Samples came from axillary lymph nodes draining the breast cancer. Material for sequencing was axillary lymph node tissue. These receptors all stem from a female donor with breast cancer. Some clones in this sample may be carry-over from other donors' samples.

Many counts were recorded for this clonotype. This rearrangement joins TRBV20-1 to TRBJ2-7; D is possibly TRBD2 (5 bases). V dropped 2 bases and J dropped 2 bases, with 16 bases sitting between them. The CDR3 runs 15 residues. The germline CDR1 and CDR2 sequences are DFQATT and SNEGSKA (reference sequence). CDR3 sequence (DNA): TGCAGTGCTAGACTCAGGACGGGATGGACCTACGAGCAGTACTTC. It translates to CSARLRTGWTYEQYF.

V usage is TRBV6-1 and J usage is TRBJ1-2, with D possibly TRBD1 on 6 matching bases. The CDR3 has 13 residues. V lost 7 bases, J lost 2 bases, and 11 bases lay in between. Germline V gives CDR1 MNHNS, CDR2 SASEGT. CDR3 region: CASIRGLNYGYTF. CDR3 sequence (DNA): TGTGCCAGCATCCGGGGGCTAAACTATGGCTACACCTTC.

This clonotype was seen ten or more times. The rearrangement links TRBV6-4 to TRBJ2-1; the match to TRBD2 covers 8 bases. The germline V gene has CDR1 MRHNA and CDR2 SNTAGT. Trimming at V came to 3 bases and at J to 9 bases, leaving 4 bases not matched to a gene. CDR3 length equals 13 residues. The CDR3 here is CASSETAGAEQFF. The CDR3 DNA sequence: TGTGCCAGCAGTGAGACAGCGGGAGCTGAGCAGTTCTTC.

The V call is TRBV28, the J call TRBJ1-5, with D perhaps matching TRBD1 (5 bases). The CDR3 sequence is 12 residues long. V lost 7 bases and J lost 5, with 9 bases in between. CDR1 and CDR2 (germline): MDHEN, SYDVKM. CDR3 amino acids: CASIGGDQPQHF. In nucleotides, the CDR3 is TGTGCCAGCATCGGAGGGGATCAGCCCCAGCATTTT.

This clonotype occurred a few times. The CDR3 bases are TGTGCCAGCAGGGCGGGCGGGACGAACACCGGGGAGCTGTTTTTT. It specifies CASRAGGTNTGELFF. The chain employs TRBV28 and TRBJ2-2, with D possibly TRBD2 on 6 matching bases. V shed 6 bases and J shed 0 bases, with 11 bases lying between them. CDR3 length: 15 residues. Germline V gene lookup returns CDR1 MDHEN and CDR2 SYDVKM.

Many counts were recorded for this clonotype. This rearrangement joins TRBV2 to TRBJ2-1, with a tentative D call TRBD2 (5 bases). There are 12 residues in the CDR3. V lost 2 bases to trimming and J lost 12 bases, with 11 bases between them. Germline CDR1 is SNHLY and CDR2 is FYNNEI. The CDR3 coding sequence is TGTGCCAGCAGTGAATTGGGAGCGAGGCAGTTCTTC. Protein: CASSELGARQFF.

At least ten counts were recorded for this clonotype. The junction departs from the called germline gene at one end, perhaps through a read error. The rearrangement uses TRBV5-1 and TRBJ2-3, with D tentatively TRBD1 or TRBD2 (5 bases each). Looked up from germline, CDR1 is SGHRS and CDR2 is YFSETQ. This CDR3 has 15 amino acids. The CDR3 DNA is TGCGCCAGCAGCCCGACAGCGGCTAGCACAGGTACGCAGTATTTT. Protein sequence: CASSPTAASTGTQYF.

This clonotype was recorded many times. V and J are TRBV5-1 and TRBJ1-6; D gene uncertain. The CDR3 length is 15 residues. Germline CDR1 reads SGHRS; CDR2 reads YFSETQ. V was trimmed by 5 bases and J by 0 bases, leaving 9 bases between them. In DNA, the CDR3 is TGCGCCAGCAGTTATAGAAGCTCCTATAATTCACCCCTCCACTTT. Its translation is CASSYRSSYNSPLHF.

This clonotype was counted at least ten times. The chain couples TRBV6-5 to TRBJ2-3; TRBD2 is a possible D gene (6 bases). Germline CDR1 is MNHEY and CDR2 is SVGAGI. Trimming took off 6 bases at V and 0 bases at J, with 13 bases between the two ends. The CDR3 runs to 15 residues. CDR3 DNA sequence: TGTGCCAGCAGCTCATTAGCGGCTAGCACAGATACGCAGTATTTT. It is translated as CASSSLAASTDTQYF.

The rearrangement links TRBV9 to TRBJ1-5; perhaps TRBD1 as D (5 bases). The V gene's germline CDR1 is SGDLS and CDR2 YYNGEE. This CDR3 is built from 13 residues. The V end lost 6 bases, the J end lost 6 bases, and 13 bases lay between the germline ends. The CDR3 DNA follows: TGTGCCAGCATGGGGACGGACATTCAGCCCCAGCATTTT. It codes for CASMGTDIQPQHF.

This clonotype came up many times. The genes are TRBV12-3 or TRBV12-4 and TRBJ2-1, with D possibly called TRBD1 or TRBD2 (5 bases each). CDR3 length equals 13 residues. The V end lost 5 bases, the J end lost 7 bases, and 12 bases lay between the germline ends. The CDR3 nucleotides read TGTGCCAGCAGTCTCAGGGACCAGAATGAGCAGTTCTTC. Translated, it gives CASSLRDQNEQFF.

With respect to this clonotype: This CDR3 fails to terminate in the conserved phenylalanine or tryptophan, so it likely reflects a read error. V and J are TRBV19 and TRBJ2-1, with 10 positions matching TRBD2. CDR1 and CDR2 (germline): LNHDA, SQIVND (reference sequence). The CDR3 has 15 residues. Here the CDR3 reads CASSLSGRAHNAQFV. In nucleotides, the CDR3 is TGTGCCAGTAGCCTCAGCGGGAGGGCCCACAATGCGCAGTTCGTC.

V gene TRBV10-1 combines with J gene TRBJ1-5; TRBD1 might be the D (6 bases). The V end lost 0 bases, the J end lost 5 bases, and 8 bases lay between the germline ends. Germline values: CDR1 WNHNN, CDR2 SYGVQD (reference sequence). The CDR3 loop spans 14 amino acids. DNA of the CDR3: TGCGCCAGCAGTGAGTCCGGGGGCGATCAGCCCCAGCATTTT. It encodes CASSESGGDQPQHF.

As to this clonotype: Being one base from a much bigger clone, this may be a read error. The chain has TRBV7-9 and TRBJ2-7; possibly TRBD2 for D (6 bases). Germline CDR1 reads SEHNR; CDR2 reads FQNEAQ (reference sequence). CDR3 length: 15 residues. CDR3 protein: CASSGLAEPSYEQHF. Here the CDR3 DNA reads TGTGCCAGCAGCGGTTTAGCGGAGCCCTCCTACGAGCAGCACTTC.

This sequence joins TRBV19 and TRBJ1-1; tentative D call: TRBD1 (5 bases). CDR3 length: 13 amino acids. The V end was cut by 3 bases, the J end by 6 bases, with 11 bases between. CDR1 and CDR2 (germline): LNHDA, SQIVND (reference sequence). CDR3 DNA sequence: TGTGCCAGTAGTATTAGCAGGGCCGCTGAAGCTTTCTTT. Translated, it gives CASSISRAAEAFF.

This clonotype was seen repeatedly, ten times or more. This chain uses TRBV7-2 with TRBJ2-3; D may be TRBD1 (5 bases). The CDR3 totals 16 residues. The V end lost 6 bases, the J end lost 0 bases, and 16 bases lay between the germline ends. In germline, CDR1 is SGHTA, CDR2 FQGNSA. In DNA, the CDR3 is TGTGCCAGCAGGCCTAACTCGACAGCGAGCACAGATACGCAGTATTTT. Its protein product is CASRPNSTASTDTQYF. Combining the CDR3 with reference TRBV7-2 and TRBJ2-3 gives the whole variable domain GAGVSQSPSNKVTEKGKDVELRCDPISGHTALYWYRQSLGQGLEFLIYFQGNSAPDKSGLPSDRFSAERTGGSVSTLTIQRTQQEDSAVYLCASRPNSTASTDTQYFGPGTRLTVL.

V gene TRBV18 combines with J gene TRBJ1-4; no clear D. CDR1 and CDR2 from the germline V gene are KGHSH and LQKENI. Deletions cut 1 base from V and 1 base from J, with 7 bases between. The CDR3 has 15 residues. This CDR3 is CASSPRAGTNEKLFF. CDR3 in DNA: TGTGCCAGCTCACCACGGGCAGGAACTAATGAAAAACTGTTTTTT.

This clonotype appeared many times. V is TRBV15 and J is TRBJ1-4; D perhaps matches TRBD1 (5 bases). V was pared by 4 bases and J by 11 bases, with 11 bases between. The CDR3 is 12 residues long. Germline V gene lookup returns CDR1 LNHNV and CDR2 YYDKDF (reference sequence). This CDR3 is CATSNQQDKLFF. CDR3 bases: TGTGCCACCAGCAACCAACAGGACAAACTGTTTTTT.

About this clonotype: One base away lies a much larger clone, so this may be a sequencing read error. This chain joins TRBV11-2 and TRBJ2-7; possibly TRBD1 or TRBD2 for D (5 bases each). Germline-derived CDR1 and CDR2 are SGHAT and FQNNGV. The CDR3 consists of 13 residues. The CDR3 spells CVSSWDGSYEQYF. Written as DNA, the CDR3 is TGTGTCAGCAGCTGGGACGGATCCTACGAGCAGTACTTC.

About this clonotype: This sequence may be a read error, since a much larger clone differs from it by one base. The CDR3 does not end in the conserved phenylalanine or tryptophan, so this is likely a read error. V and J are TRBV19 and TRBJ2-1; 8 nucleotides match TRBD2. Germline assignment: CDR1 LNHDA and CDR2 SQIVND (reference sequence). Trimming at V came to 4 bases and at J to 0 bases, leaving 11 bases not matched to a gene. This CDR3 region has 18 residues. CDR3 region: CASSSPRLAGRSYNEQFL. The DNA for the CDR3 is TGTGCCAGTAGTAGCCCCCGCTTAGCGGGACGCTCCTACAATGAGCAGTTCCTC.

In this sample, this clonotype turned up many times. The chain has TRBV14 and TRBJ2-3; D gene unclear. The V gene's germline CDR1 is SGHDN and CDR2 FVKESK. Trimming removed 3 bases at V and 14 bases at J, with 15 bases between. The CDR3 contains 12 residues. CDR3 protein: CASSQSSIGWYF. In DNA form, the CDR3 reads TGTGCCAGCAGCCAGAGCTCTATCGGTTGGTATTTT.

There are a few counts of this clonotype. This clone may be a read error of a much larger clone one base away. This chain connects TRBV6-1 to TRBJ1-5; weak D call: TRBD1 (5 bases). The V and J ends lost 6 bases and 7 bases respectively, with 16 bases between them. The CDR3 runs to 14 residues. Germline values: CDR1 MNHNS, CDR2 SASEGT. The CDR3 DNA follows: TGTGCCAGCAGACGTCCGTCTCAGGGACAGCCCCAGCATTTT. Protein: CASRRPSQGQPQHF.

As for this clonotype: Given a much more abundant clone one base away, this may be a read error. In this CDR3 the conserved last residue, phenylalanine or tryptophan, is missing, so a read error is likely. The chain has TRBV12-3 or TRBV12-4 and TRBJ1-6; 9 bases match TRBD1. This CDR3 region has 15 residues. Trimming cost V 6 bases and J 8 bases; bases outside gene matches: 8. DNA of the CDR3: TGTGCCAGCAGCCAAACCTGGACAGGGGATTCACCCCTCCACTCT. Protein: CASSQTWTGDSPLHS.

The sample holds many counts of this clonotype. The rearrangement links TRBV29-1 to TRBJ1-3, with unresolved D. The V end was cut by 5 bases, the J end by 4 bases, with 9 bases between. The CDR3 consists of 12 residues. Germline CDR1 reads SQVTM; CDR2 reads ANQGSEA. DNA for the CDR3: TGCAGCGTTAGGGCAGGAGGAAACACCATATATTTT. Protein: CSVRAGGNTIYF.

Turning to this clonotype: Being one base from a much bigger clone, this may be a read error. The V and J genes are TRBV11-2 and TRBJ2-2; the D gene is possibly TRBD2 (5 bases). Per germline, CDR1 SGHAT and CDR2 FQNNGV. The CDR3 runs 14 residues. CDR3 DNA sequence: TGTGCCAGCAGCCATAGGACTCGCACCGGGGAGCTGCTTTTT. This gives the protein CASSHRTRTGELLF.

The chain uses TRBV27 and TRBJ2-7; 9 nucleotides agree with TRBD2. V was pared by 5 bases and J by 3 bases, with 5 bases of the junction left unmatched. The CDR3 spans 14 residues. Germline V gene sequence: CDR1 MNHEY, CDR2 SMNVEV (reference sequence). CDR3 amino acids: CASSALAGRYEQYF. For the CDR3, the DNA is TGTGCCAGCAGTGCCCTAGCGGGACGCTACGAGCAGTACTTC.

A note on this clonotype: A much more abundant neighbour one base away suggests this may be a read error. This chain uses TRBV5-4 with TRBJ2-7, with no clear D. This CDR3 contains 12 residues. From germline, CDR1 is SGHNT and CDR2 YYREEE (reference sequence). The DNA for the CDR3 is TGTGCCAGCAGCTTGTGGGGATACGGGCAGTACTTC. It yields the protein CASSLWGYGQYF. Together with reference TRBV5-4 and TRBJ2-7, the CDR3 gives the full variable domain: ETGVTQSPTHLIKTRGQQVTLRCSSQSGHNTVSWYQQALGQGPQFIFQYYREEENGRGNFPPRFSGLQFPNYSSELNVNALELDDSALYLCASSLWGYGQYFGPGTRLTVT.

J is TRBJ2-1 and V is TRBV6-2 or TRBV6-3; the D gene is possibly TRBD1 (5 bases). Germline CDR1 MNHEY, CDR2 SVGEGT. The CDR3 has 15 residues. Deletions cut 2 bases from V and 0 bases from J, with 8 bases between. The CDR3 nucleotides are TGTGCCAGCAGTTACGATGGGGCCTCCTACAATGAGCAGTTCTTC. Translation gives CASSYDGASYNEQFF.

In the case of this clonotype: A clone one base away is much larger, so this may be a read error. The CDR3 region has the DNA TGTGCCAGCAGTGACAGGGCAGCGTGGGAGCAGTACTTC. Translation gives CASSDRAAWEQYF. This sequence joins TRBV6-7 and TRBJ2-7; 7 bases map to TRBD1. TRBV6-7 is known as an ORF, though its function is uncertain. Trimming took 5 bases from V and 7 from J; bases not matched to a gene: 8. CDR3 length: 13 residues.

This clonotype occurred many times. The chain couples TRBV10-1 to TRBJ1-2, with no clear D. The germline V gene has CDR1 WNHNN and CDR2 SYGVQD (reference sequence). The CDR3 covers 13 residues. The V end was cut by 0 bases, the J end by 9 bases, with 11 bases between. The CDR3 sequence: CASSESVLSSYTF. CDR3 sequence (DNA): TGCGCCAGCAGTGAGTCGGTATTATCCAGCTACACCTTC.